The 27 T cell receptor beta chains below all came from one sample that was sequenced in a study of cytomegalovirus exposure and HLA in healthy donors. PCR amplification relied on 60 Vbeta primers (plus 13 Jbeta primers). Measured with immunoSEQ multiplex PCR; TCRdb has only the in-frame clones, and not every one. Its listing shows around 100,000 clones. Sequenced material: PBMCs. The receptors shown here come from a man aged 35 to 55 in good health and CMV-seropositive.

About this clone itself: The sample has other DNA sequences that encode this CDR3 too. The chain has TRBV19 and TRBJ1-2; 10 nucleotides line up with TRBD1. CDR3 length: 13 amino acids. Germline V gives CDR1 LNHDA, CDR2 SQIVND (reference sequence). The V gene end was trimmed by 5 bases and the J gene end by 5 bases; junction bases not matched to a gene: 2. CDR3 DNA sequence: TGTGCCAGTAGTGGGACAGGGGTTTATGGCTACACCTTC. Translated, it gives CASSGTGVYGYTF.

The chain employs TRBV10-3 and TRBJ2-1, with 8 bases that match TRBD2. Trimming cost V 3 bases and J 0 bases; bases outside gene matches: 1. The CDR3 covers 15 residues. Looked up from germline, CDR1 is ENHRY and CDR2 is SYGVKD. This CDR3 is CAISDSGSSYNEQFF. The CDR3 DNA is TGTGCCATCAGTGACAGCGGGAGCTCCTACAATGAGCAGTTCTTC.

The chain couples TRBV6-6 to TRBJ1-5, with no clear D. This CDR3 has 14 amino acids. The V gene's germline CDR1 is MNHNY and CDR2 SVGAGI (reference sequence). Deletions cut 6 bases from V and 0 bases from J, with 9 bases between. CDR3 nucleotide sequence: TGTGCCAGCAGGAGGGAGGGTAGCAATCAGCCCCAGCATTTT. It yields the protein CASRREGSNQPQHF.

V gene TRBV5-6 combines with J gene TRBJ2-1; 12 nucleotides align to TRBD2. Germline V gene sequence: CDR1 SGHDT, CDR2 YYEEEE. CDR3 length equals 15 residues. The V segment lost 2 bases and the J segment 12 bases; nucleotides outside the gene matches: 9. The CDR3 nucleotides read TGTGCCAGCAGCTTTCGGACTAGCGGGATCGGGTGGCAGTTCTTC. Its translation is CASSFRTSGIGWQFF.

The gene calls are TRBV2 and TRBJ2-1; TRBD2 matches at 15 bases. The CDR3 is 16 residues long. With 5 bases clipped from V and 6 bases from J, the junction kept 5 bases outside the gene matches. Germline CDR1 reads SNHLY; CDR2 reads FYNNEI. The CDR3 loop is CASSNGLAGGLNEQFF. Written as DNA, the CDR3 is TGTGCCAGCAGTAATGGACTAGCGGGAGGGCTCAATGAGCAGTTCTTC.

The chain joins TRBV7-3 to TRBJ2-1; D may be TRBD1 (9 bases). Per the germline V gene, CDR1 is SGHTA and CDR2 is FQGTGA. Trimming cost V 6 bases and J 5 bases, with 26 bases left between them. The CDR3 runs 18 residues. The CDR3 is CASSPGQGRLAPHNEQFF. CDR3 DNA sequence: TGTGCCAGCAGTCCGGGACAGGGCCGACTAGCGCCTCACAATGAGCAGTTCTTC.

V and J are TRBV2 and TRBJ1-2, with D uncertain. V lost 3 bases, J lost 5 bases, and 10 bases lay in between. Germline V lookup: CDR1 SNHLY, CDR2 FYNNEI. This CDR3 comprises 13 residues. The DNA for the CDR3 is TGTGCCAGCAGTGAGCAGGAAAGGTATGGCTACACCTTC. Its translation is CASSEQERYGYTF.

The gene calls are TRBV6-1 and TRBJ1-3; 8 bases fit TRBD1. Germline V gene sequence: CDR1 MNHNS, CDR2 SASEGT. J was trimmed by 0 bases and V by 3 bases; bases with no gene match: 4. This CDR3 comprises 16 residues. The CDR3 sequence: CASSDRQGSSGNTIYF. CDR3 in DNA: TGTGCCAGCAGTGACAGACAGGGGTCCTCTGGAAACACCATATATTTT.

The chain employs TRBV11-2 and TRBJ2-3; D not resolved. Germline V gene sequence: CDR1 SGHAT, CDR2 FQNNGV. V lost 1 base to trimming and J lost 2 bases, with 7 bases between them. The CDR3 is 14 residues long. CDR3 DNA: TGTGCCAGCAGCTTAGTTTTATCCACAGATACGCAGTATTTT. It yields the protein CASSLVLSTDTQYF.

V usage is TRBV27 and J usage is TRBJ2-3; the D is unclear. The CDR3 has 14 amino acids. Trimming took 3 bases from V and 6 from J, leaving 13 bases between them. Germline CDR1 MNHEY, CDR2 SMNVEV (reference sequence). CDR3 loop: CASSFQVALDTQYF. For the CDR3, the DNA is TGTGCCAGCAGTTTCCAGGTCGCACTCGATACGCAGTATTTT.

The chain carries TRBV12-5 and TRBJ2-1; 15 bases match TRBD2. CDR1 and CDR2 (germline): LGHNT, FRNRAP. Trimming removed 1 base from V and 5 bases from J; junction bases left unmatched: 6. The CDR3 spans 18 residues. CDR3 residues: CASGLARTSGRVDNEQFF. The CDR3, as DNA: TGTGCTAGTGGTTTGGCTCGGACTAGCGGGAGGGTGGACAATGAGCAGTTCTTC.

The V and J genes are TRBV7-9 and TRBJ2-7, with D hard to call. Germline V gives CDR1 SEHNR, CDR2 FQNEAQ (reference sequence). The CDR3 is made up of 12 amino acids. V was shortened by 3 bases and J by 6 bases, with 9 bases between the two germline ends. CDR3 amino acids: CASSFQDGEQYF. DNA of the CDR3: TGTGCCAGCAGCTTCCAGGATGGCGAGCAGTACTTC.

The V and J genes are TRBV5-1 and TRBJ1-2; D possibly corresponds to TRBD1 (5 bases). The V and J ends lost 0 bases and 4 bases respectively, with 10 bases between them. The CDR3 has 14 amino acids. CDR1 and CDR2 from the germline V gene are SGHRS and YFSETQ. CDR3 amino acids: CASSLAGDGYGYTF. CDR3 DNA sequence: TGCGCCAGCAGCTTGGCGGGGGATGGCTATGGCTACACCTTC.

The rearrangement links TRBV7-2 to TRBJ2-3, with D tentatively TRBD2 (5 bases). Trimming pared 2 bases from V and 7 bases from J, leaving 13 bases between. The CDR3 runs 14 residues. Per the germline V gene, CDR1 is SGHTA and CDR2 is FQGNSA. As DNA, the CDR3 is TGTGCCAGCAGCTTACGCCTCGAGGGCAATACGCAGTATTTT. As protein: CASSLRLEGNTQYF.

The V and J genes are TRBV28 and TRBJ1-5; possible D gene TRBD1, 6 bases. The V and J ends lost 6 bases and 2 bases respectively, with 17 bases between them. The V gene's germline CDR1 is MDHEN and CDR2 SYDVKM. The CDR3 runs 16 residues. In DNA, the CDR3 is TGTGCCAGCAGATTGGACAGAGACCGGGGCAATCAGCCCCAGCATTTT. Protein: CASRLDRDRGNQPQHF.

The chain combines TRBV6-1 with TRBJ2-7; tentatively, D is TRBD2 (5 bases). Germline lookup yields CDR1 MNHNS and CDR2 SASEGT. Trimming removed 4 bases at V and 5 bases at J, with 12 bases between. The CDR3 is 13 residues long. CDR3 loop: CASSVGLAHEQYF. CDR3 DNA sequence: TGTGCCAGCAGTGTTGGGCTAGCCCACGAGCAGTACTTC.

The CDR3 DNA follows: TGCGCCAGCAGCTTGGTAGGGAGTCGGGACACTGAAGCTTTCTTT. Protein: CASSLVGSRDTEAFF. J is TRBJ1-1 and V is TRBV5-1; D unclear. This CDR3 has 15 residues. V was trimmed by 0 bases and J by 3 bases, leaving 12 bases between them. Germline lookup yields CDR1 SGHRS and CDR2 YFSETQ.

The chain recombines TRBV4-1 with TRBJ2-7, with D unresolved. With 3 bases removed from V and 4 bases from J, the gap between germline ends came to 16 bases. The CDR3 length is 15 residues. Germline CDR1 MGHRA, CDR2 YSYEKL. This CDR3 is CASSQGPLGVYEQYF. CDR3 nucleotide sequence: TGCGCCAGCAGCCAGGGCCCACTCGGCGTTTACGAGCAGTACTTC.

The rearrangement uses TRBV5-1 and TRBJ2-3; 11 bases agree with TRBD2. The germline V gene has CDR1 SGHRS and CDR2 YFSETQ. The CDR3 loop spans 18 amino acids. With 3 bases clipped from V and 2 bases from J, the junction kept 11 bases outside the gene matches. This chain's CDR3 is CASSSGSLAGGTTDTQYF. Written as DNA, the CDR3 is TGCGCCAGCAGCTCCGGTTCATTAGCGGGAGGGACCACAGATACGCAGTATTTT.

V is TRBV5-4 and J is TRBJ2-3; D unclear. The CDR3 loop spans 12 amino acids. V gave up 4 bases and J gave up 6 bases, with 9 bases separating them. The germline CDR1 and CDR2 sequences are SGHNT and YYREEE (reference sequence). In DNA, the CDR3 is TGTGCCAGCAGCCAATCTATCGATACGCAGTATTTT. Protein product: CASSQSIDTQYF.

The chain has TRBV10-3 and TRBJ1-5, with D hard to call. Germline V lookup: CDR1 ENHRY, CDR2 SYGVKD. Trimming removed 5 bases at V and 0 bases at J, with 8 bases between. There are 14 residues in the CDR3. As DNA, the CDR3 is TGTGCCATCAGTACAACAAATAGCAATCAGCCCCAGCATTTT. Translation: CAISTTNSNQPQHF.

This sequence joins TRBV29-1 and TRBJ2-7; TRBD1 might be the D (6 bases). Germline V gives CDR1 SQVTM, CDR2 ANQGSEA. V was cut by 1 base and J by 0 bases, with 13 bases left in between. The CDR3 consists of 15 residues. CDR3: CSVEGRQGSSYEQYF. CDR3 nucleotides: TGCAGCGTTGAAGGAAGGCAGGGGAGCTCCTACGAGCAGTACTTC.

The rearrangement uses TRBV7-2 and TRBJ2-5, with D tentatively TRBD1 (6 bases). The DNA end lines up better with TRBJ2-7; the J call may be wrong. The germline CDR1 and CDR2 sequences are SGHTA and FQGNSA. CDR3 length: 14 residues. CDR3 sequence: CASSLRQAPYEQYF. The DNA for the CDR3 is TGTGCCAGCAGCTTACGACAGGCGCCCTACGAGCAGTACTTC.

This CDR3 is CASSPTGSQSSYEQYF. CDR3 in DNA: TGTGCCAGCAGCCCAACAGGTTCCCAGAGCTCCTACGAGCAGTACTTC. The chain joins TRBV11-2 to TRBJ2-7; TRBD1 is a possible D gene (5 bases). This CDR3 is built from 16 residues. Deletions cut 5 bases from V and 0 bases from J, with 17 bases between. Germline assignment: CDR1 SGHAT and CDR2 FQNNGV.

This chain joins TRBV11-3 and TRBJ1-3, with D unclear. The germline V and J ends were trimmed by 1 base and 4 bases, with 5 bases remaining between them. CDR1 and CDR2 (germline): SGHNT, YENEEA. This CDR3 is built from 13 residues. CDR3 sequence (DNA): TGTGCCAGCAGCTTAGCCCAGGGAAACACCATATATTTT. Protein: CASSLAQGNTIYF.

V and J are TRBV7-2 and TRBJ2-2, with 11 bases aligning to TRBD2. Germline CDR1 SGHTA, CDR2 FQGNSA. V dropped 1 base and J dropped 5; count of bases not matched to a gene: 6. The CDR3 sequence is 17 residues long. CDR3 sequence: CASSLDGSGRATGELFF. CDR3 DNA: TGTGCCAGCAGCTTAGATGGTAGCGGGAGGGCAACCGGGGAGCTGTTTTTT.

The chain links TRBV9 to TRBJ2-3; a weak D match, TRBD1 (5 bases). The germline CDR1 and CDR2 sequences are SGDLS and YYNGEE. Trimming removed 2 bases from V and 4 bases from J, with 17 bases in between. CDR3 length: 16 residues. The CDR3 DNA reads TGTGCCAGCAGCGTTGTCCCTCAGGGTCCGCCAGATACGCAGTATTTT. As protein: CASSVVPQGPPDTQYF. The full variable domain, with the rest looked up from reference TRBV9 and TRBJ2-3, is DSGVTQTPKHLITATGQRVTLRCSPRSGDLSVYWYQQSLDQGLQFLIQYYNGEERAKGNILERFSAQQFPDLHSELNLSSLELGDSALYFCASSVVPQGPPDTQYFGPGTRLTVL.